A selection of T cell receptor beta chains follows, all from one sample in a study of response to subunit inactivated influenza vaccine. MiXCR, applied by TCRdb to the RT-PCR reads, yields one record per CDR3 protein. The sample holds about 520,000 distinct CDR3 sequences; over 25% are singletons and the top ten take about 1.9%. This specimen was CD4+ T cells sorted from PBMCs, taken 5 to 6 days after vaccination. These receptors were taken from a man aged 45-65 years who received an inactivated influenza vaccine. CDR3s include the opening cysteine and the closing phenylalanine or tryptophan. A D gene is named only where the DNA matches it firmly. Clone sizes are given selectively: once, few, many, or a class where the clone is expanded.

CDR3aa,CDR3nt,d_gene,abundance,j_gene,v_gene
CASSQEQRQQFF,TGTGCCAGCAGCCAAGAACAACGTCAGCAGTTCTTC,.,few,TRBJ2-1,TRBV3-1
CSVAGPIPHEQFF,TGCAGCGTTGCGGGGCCAATCCCACATGAGCAGTTCTTC,.,few,TRBJ2-1,TRBV29-1
CASRPTGASDQKLFF,TGTGCCAGCAGACCAACGGGGGCCAGCGATCAAAAACTGTTTTTT,.,.,TRBJ1-4,TRBV12-3/TRBV12-4
CASSSGELTEAFF,TGTGCCAGCAGCTCGGGGGAGTTAACTGAAGCTTTCTTT,.,few,TRBJ1-1,TRBV7-9
CASRAVGQGSHEQFF,TGCGCCAGCAGGGCAGTGGGACAGGGATCTCATGAGCAGTTCTTC,TRBD1,few,TRBJ2-1,TRBV5-1
CSARQGADTEAFF,TGCAGTGCTAGGCAGGGGGCGGACACTGAAGCTTTCTTT,TRBD1,.,TRBJ1-1,TRBV20-1
CSVEGAGVLETQYF,TGCAGCGTTGAAGGCGCGGGAGTTCTGGAGACCCAGTACTTC,TRBD2,.,TRBJ2-5,TRBV29-1
CASSPKAVGEFGTDTQYF,TGTGCCAGCAGCCCCAAAGCGGTAGGAGAGTTCGGCACAGATACGCAGTATTTT,.,.,TRBJ2-3,TRBV11-2
CSVEEGGLAGELEQFF,TGCAGCGTTGAAGAGGGGGGACTAGCGGGAGAGCTTGAGCAGTTCTTC,TRBD2,many,TRBJ2-1,TRBV29-1
CASSSSGIGETQYF,TGTGCCAGCTCAAGCTCAGGGATAGGCGAGACCCAGTACTTC,.,.,TRBJ2-5,TRBV18
CASSWTSGINEQFF,TGTGCCAGCAGCTGGACTAGCGGTATCAATGAGCAGTTCTTC,TRBD2,.,TRBJ2-1,TRBV5-6
CASRLFPGQFTGELFF,TGTGCCAGCAGACTCTTCCCCGGACAGTTCACCGGGGAGCTGTTTTTT,.,.,TRBJ2-2,TRBV6-1
CASSRTGGYPDTQYF,TGCGCCAGCAGCCGGACAGGGGGATACCCAGATACGCAGTATTTT,TRBD1,.,TRBJ2-3,TRBV5-1
CASSWGQGFYNEQFF,TGTGCCAGCAGCTGGGGACAGGGTTTCTACAATGAGCAGTTCTTC,TRBD1,few,TRBJ2-1,TRBV5-6
CASSQDPSYNSPLHF,TGCGCCAGCAGCCAAGACCCCTCCTATAATTCACCCCTCCACTTT,.,.,TRBJ1-6,TRBV4-3
CATSDSRAGGTEAFF,TGTGCCACCAGTGACTCCCGTGCAGGGGGCACTGAAGCTTTCTTT,TRBD1,.,TRBJ1-1,TRBV24-1
CASSLISSGGTRETQYF,TGTGCCAGCAGCTTGATTTCCAGCGGGGGTACTCGGGAGACCCAGTACTTC,TRBD2,.,TRBJ2-5,TRBV5-6
CASSLSGEHNEQFF,TGTGCCAGCAGCCTTAGCGGGGAGCACAATGAGCAGTTCTTC,TRBD2,.,TRBJ2-1,TRBV6-1
CASSRNRIAYEQYF,TGTGCCAGCAGCCGAAACAGGATTGCCTACGAGCAGTACTTC,.,.,TRBJ2-7,TRBV7-2
CASSRGTDDRYGYTF,TGTGCCAGCTCACGGGGGACAGACGACCGCTATGGCTACACCTTC,TRBD1,.,TRBJ1-2,TRBV18
CASRLAGGNTDTQYF,TGTGCCAGTCGACTAGCGGGGGGGAACACAGATACGCAGTATTTT,TRBD2,few,TRBJ2-3,TRBV6-2/TRBV6-3
CASRPGTSGSSQETQYF,TGTGCCAGCAGGCCCGGGACTAGCGGGAGTTCCCAAGAGACCCAGTACTTC,TRBD2,.,TRBJ2-5,TRBV12-3/TRBV12-4
CASSSRGTMSNTEAFF,TGTGCCAGCAGTTCCCGAGGAACCATGAGTAACACTGAAGCTTTCTTT,.,once,TRBJ1-1,TRBV28
CASSLMGGANEKLFF,TGTGCCAGCAGCCTGATGGGGGGTGCTAATGAAAAACTGTTTTTT,.,.,TRBJ1-4,TRBV7-9
CASGLGHGETQYF,TGTGCTAGTGGTTTGGGGCACGGCGAGACCCAGTACTTC,.,few,TRBJ2-5,TRBV12-5
CASSASTGNYGYTF,TGTGCCAGCAGTGCCTCGACAGGGAACTATGGCTACACCTTC,TRBD1,few,TRBJ1-2,TRBV2
CASSLTKQGNYGYTF,TGCGCCAGCAGCTTGACCAAACAGGGCAACTATGGCTACACCTTC,.,few,TRBJ1-2,TRBV5-1
CASSHFPDAVAGAKNIQYF,TGTGCCAGCAGCCATTTTCCGGACGCGGTTGCAGGAGCCAAAAACATTCAGTACTTC,.,.,TRBJ2-4,TRBV16
CASSMTSETGELFF,TGTGCCAGCAGCATGACTAGCGAAACCGGGGAGCTGTTTTTT,TRBD2,few,TRBJ2-2,TRBV5-4
CASSPEGDYGYTF,TGTGCCAGCAGTCCGGAAGGGGACTATGGCTACACCTTC,.,many,TRBJ1-2,TRBV5-5
CASSPERGQGSREQFF,TGTGCCAGCAGCCCCGAGAGGGGACAGGGGAGTCGGGAGCAGTTCTTC,TRBD1,.,TRBJ2-1,TRBV7-9
CASSPLAGDTEAFF,TGTGCCAGCAGCCCCCTGGCGGGGGACACTGAAGCTTTCTTT,.,.,TRBJ1-1,TRBV9
CASSVSGAGGEQYF,TGTGCCAGCAGTGTCTCAGGGGCGGGGGGCGAGCAGTACTTC,TRBD2,few,TRBJ2-7,TRBV12-3/TRBV12-4
CASSAMSGRGVGEQYF,TGTGCCAGCAGTGCTATGTCGGGACGCGGAGTAGGGGAGCAGTACTTC,.,.,TRBJ2-7,TRBV12-3/TRBV12-4
CASSGTGNQPQHF,TGTGCCAGCAGCGGGACAGGCAATCAGCCCCAGCATTTT,TRBD1,many,TRBJ1-5,TRBV5-6
CASSEQGTYTGELFF,TGTGCCAGCAGCGAACAGGGGACCTACACCGGGGAGCTGTTTTTT,TRBD1,.,TRBJ2-2,TRBV11-2
CASSNTEAFF,TGTGCCAGCAGTAACACTGAAGCTTTCTTT,.,many,TRBJ1-1,TRBV12-3/TRBV12-4
CASSRQGWDQYF,TGTGCCAGCAGTAGACAGGGGTGGGACCAGTACTTC,TRBD1,few,TRBJ2-5,TRBV7-2
CASRIWEGTDTQYF,TGTGCCAGCAGGATTTGGGAAGGCACAGATACGCAGTATTTT,.,.,TRBJ2-3,TRBV12-3/TRBV12-4
CASSLGGRGSQFHTGELFF,TGTGCCAGCAGCCTAGGGGGCCGGGGATCCCAATTTCACACCGGGGAGCTGTTTTTT,TRBD1,.,TRBJ2-2,TRBV28
CASRPNRANEQFF,TGTGCCAGCAGACCGAACAGGGCGAATGAGCAGTTCTTC,.,.,TRBJ2-1,TRBV28
CASSQVEDTQYF,TGTGCCAGCAGCCAAGTCGAAGATACGCAGTATTTT,.,few,TRBJ2-3,TRBV3-1